Below are 24 T cell receptor beta chains sequenced from a single sample in a study of blood T cell repertoires in COVID-19. The protocol was immunoSEQ multiplex PCR, while the TCRdb copy is restricted to in-frame clones and leaves out a portion. The sample shows 16,000 or so clones, 70% to 90% of them seen only once. Source material: peripheral blood. These receptors were taken from a human donor in a cohort sampled during active COVID-19.

This clone was seen a handful of times. The chain is built from TRBV29-1 and TRBJ2-7; TRBD1 agrees at 7 bases. This CDR3 comprises 14 residues. Germline CDR1 reads SQVTM; CDR2 reads ANQGSEA. V gave up 7 bases and J gave up 3 bases; unmatched junction bases: 12. CDR3 amino acids: CSALDPAGGYEQYF. The CDR3 bases are TGCAGCGCCCTGGACCCAGCAGGGGGCTACGAGCAGTACTTC.

This clone was found once. The V and J genes are TRBV7-9 and TRBJ1-4, with D unresolved. Germline V gene data show CDR1 as SEHNR and CDR2 as FQNEAQ (reference sequence). V was shortened by 8 bases and J by 1 base, with 11 bases between the two germline ends. The CDR3 has 14 amino acids. The CDR3 is CASRRAGTNEKLFF. In DNA, the CDR3 is TGTGCCAGCCGCCGAGCGGGAACTAATGAAAAACTGTTTTTT.

V is TRBV2 and J is TRBJ1-2; 11 nucleotides align to TRBD1. Germline V lookup: CDR1 SNHLY, CDR2 FYNNEI. V trimming: 7 bases; J trimming: 2 bases; junction bases outside the gene matches: 3. This CDR3 is built from 14 residues. The CDR3: CASKWTGGNYGYTF. The CDR3 nucleotides are TGTGCCAGCAAATGGACAGGGGGCAACTATGGCTACACCTTC.

This chain joins TRBV5-6 and TRBJ2-1; 8 bases are a match to TRBD2. With V trimmed by 2 bases and J by 9 bases, 13 bases remained unmatched. Germline CDR1 is SGHDT and CDR2 is YYEEEE. The CDR3 loop spans 16 amino acids. Here the CDR3 reads CASSFTGTRYSAEQFF. In DNA, the CDR3 is TGTGCCAGCAGCTTCACCGGGACTAGGTATTCGGCTGAGCAGTTCTTC. Drawing the rest from reference TRBV5-6 and TRBJ2-1, the complete variable domain is DAGVTQSPTHLIKTRGQQVTLRCSPKSGHDTVSWYQQALGQGPQFIFQYYEEEERQRGNFPDRFSGHQFPNYSSELNVNALLLGDSALYLCASSFTGTRYSAEQFFGPGTRLTVL.

V is TRBV5-5 and J is TRBJ2-1, with 8 bases matching TRBD2. Germline V gives CDR1 SGHKS, CDR2 YYEKEE (reference sequence). V trimming: 1 base; J trimming: 4 bases; junction bases outside the gene matches: 4. CDR3 length equals 15 residues. CDR3 in amino acids: CASSLRAGEYNEQFF. DNA for the CDR3: TGTGCCAGCAGCTTGCGAGCGGGGGAGTACAATGAGCAGTTCTTC. Drawing the rest from reference TRBV5-5 and TRBJ2-1, the complete variable domain is DAGVTQSPTHLIKTRGQQVTLRCSPISGHKSVSWYQQVLGQGPQFIFQYYEKEERGRGNFPDRFSARQFPNYSSELNVNALLLGDSALYLCASSLRAGEYNEQFFGPGTRLTVL.

The chain uses TRBV7-2 and TRBJ2-5, with 9 bases lining up with TRBD1. Germline CDR1 SGHTA, CDR2 FQGNSA. This CDR3 is built from 15 residues. The J segment lost 3 bases and the V segment lost 4 bases, leaving 6 bases of the junction unmatched. The CDR3 sequence is CASSSQQGAEETQYF. CDR3 bases: TGTGCCAGCAGCTCCCAACAGGGGGCTGAAGAGACCCAGTACTTC.

This chain links TRBV19 with TRBJ2-1, with TRBD1 matching 8 bases. The CDR3 totals 15 residues. J lost 3 bases, V lost 3 bases, and 4 bases had no gene match. Germline V gene sequence: CDR1 LNHDA, CDR2 SQIVND (reference sequence). For the CDR3, the DNA is TGTGCCAGTAGTATGGACAGGGAAGGCTACAATGAGCAGTTCTTC. As protein: CASSMDREGYNEQFF.

This clone was observed a single time. The rearrangement joins TRBV5-1 to TRBJ1-6; 10 bases match TRBD1. After removal of 3 bases from V and 8 bases from J, the junction contained 8 bases not matched to a gene. CDR1 is SGHRS and CDR2 is YFSETQ in the germline V gene. This CDR3 is 16 amino acids long. CDR3 nucleotides: TGCGCCAGCAGCTCAGAATTGGACAGGGGGGATTCACCCCTCCACTTT. Translation gives CASSSELDRGDSPLHF.

The gene calls are TRBV5-1 and TRBJ2-6; D might be TRBD1 (5 bases). CDR1 SGHRS and CDR2 YFSETQ come from the germline V gene. CDR3 length equals 16 residues. Trimming shortened V by 5 bases and J by 2 bases, and 14 bases separated the two germline ends. DNA of the CDR3: TGCGCCAGCAGACGCTGGACAACTCCTGGGGCCAACGTCCTGACTTTC. This gives the protein CASRRWTTPGANVLTF. Together with reference TRBV5-1 and TRBJ2-6, the CDR3 gives the full variable domain: KAGVTQTPRYLIKTRGQQVTLSCSPISGHRSVSWYQQTPGQGLQFLFEYFSETQRNKGNFPGRFSGRQFSNSRSEMNVSTLELGDSALYLCASRRWTTPGANVLTFGAGSRLTVL.

The V call is TRBV5-6, the J call TRBJ2-5; D possibly corresponds to TRBD2 (5 bases). The CDR3 runs to 14 residues. Trimming took off 5 bases at V and 5 bases at J, with 16 bases between the two ends. The germline gives CDR1 SGHDT, CDR2 YYEEEE. CDR3 bases: TGTGCCAGCAGTCGACCGAGCGGTGTGGAGACCCAGTACTTC. Its translation: CASSRPSGVETQYF.

The V call is TRBV6-2 or TRBV6-3, the J call TRBJ1-1, with D maybe TRBD1 (5 bases). Germline lookup yields CDR1 MNHEY and CDR2 SVGEGT. The V and J ends lost 7 bases and 5 bases respectively, with 11 bases between them. There are 12 residues in the CDR3. The CDR3 DNA reads as TGTGCCAGCACCCCCACAGGTACTGAAGCTTTCTTT. Translated: CASTPTGTEAFF.

This rearrangement joins TRBV7-3 to TRBJ2-2; no clear D. CDR3 length: 14 residues. V lost 1 base and J 8 bases, leaving 11 bases between the germline ends. CDR1 SGHTA and CDR2 FQGTGA come from the germline V gene. This CDR3 is CASSLNGLSGELFF. The CDR3 nucleotides are TGTGCCAGCAGCTTAAATGGCCTGTCGGGGGAGCTGTTTTTT.

For the CDR3, the DNA is TGTGCCAGCAGCGTAGAGGGCAGGGAAAACGTTAACTATGGCTACACCTTC. Translating it yields CASSVEGRENVNYGYTF. The chain recombines TRBV9 with TRBJ1-2, with D possibly TRBD1 on 5 matching bases. V was clipped by 0 bases and J by 1 base, with 16 bases between them. CDR3 size: 17 residues. Germline V CDR1 and CDR2: SGDLS, YYNGEE.

The chain is built from TRBV5-6 and TRBJ2-1; possible D gene TRBD1, 6 bases. With 4 bases removed from V and 5 bases from J, the gap between germline ends came to 13 bases. CDR1 is SGHDT, CDR2 YYEEEE, per germline. The CDR3 runs 14 residues. CDR3 amino acids: CASSLITGNNEQFF. Written as DNA, the CDR3 is TGTGCCAGCAGCCTGATCACAGGGAACAATGAGCAGTTCTTC.

Concerning this clone itself: At one end, the junction sequence differs from germline, possibly due to a read error. CDR3 in amino acids: CASSLALGGGPNVLTF. In nucleotides, the CDR3 is TGTGCCAGCAGCTTAGCGTTGGGGGGTGGGCCCAACGTCCTGACTTTC. The chain employs TRBV7-2 and TRBJ2-6; D possibly corresponds to TRBD2 (6 bases). The CDR3 loop spans 16 amino acids. Germline V gives CDR1 SGHTA, CDR2 FQGNSA.

The count of this clone is one. The chain recombines TRBV3-1 (or the pseudogene TRBV3-2) with TRBJ2-5, with TRBD2 as a possible D gene (7 bases). From germline, CDR1 is LGHDT and CDR2 YNNKEL (reference sequence). This CDR3 is built from 18 residues. Trimming removed 1 base at V and 3 bases at J, with 21 bases between. CDR3 nucleotide sequence: TGTGCCAGCAGCCAAGGGACGAACTGGGGGGGGCCCAAAGAGACCCAGTACTTC. Translation: CASSQGTNWGGPKETQYF.

V usage is TRBV10-1 and J usage is TRBJ1-2, with 10 bases identical to TRBD1. CDR1 is WNHNN and CDR2 is SYGVQD in the germline V gene (reference sequence). The V gene end was trimmed by 7 bases and the J gene end by 4 bases; junction bases not matched to a gene: 15. The length of the CDR3 is 17 residues. The CDR3 loop is CASIFRDRGRGLYGYTF. The CDR3 nucleotides read TGCGCCAGCATTTTCCGGGACAGGGGACGGGGACTCTATGGCTACACCTTC.

The J gene is TRBJ1-4, the V gene TRBV12-5; no reliable D call. Trimming left V 6 bases short and J 0 bases short, with 8 bases between. The CDR3 runs 14 residues. Germline V gene lookup returns CDR1 LGHNT and CDR2 FRNRAP. The chain's CDR3 is CASGPLSTNEKLFF. In nucleotides, the CDR3 is TGTGCTAGTGGCCCCCTATCAACTAATGAAAAACTGTTTTTT.

The V call is TRBV2, the J call TRBJ1-2; no firm D call. This CDR3 has 14 residues. V was clipped by 6 bases and J by 3 bases, with 14 bases between them. In germline, CDR1 is SNHLY, CDR2 FYNNEI. The CDR3 bases are TGTGCCAGCAGACCAGGTGCCCTCGACTATGGCTACACCTTC. It specifies CASRPGALDYGYTF.

The chain recombines TRBV3-1 (or the pseudogene TRBV3-2) with TRBJ1-1; 7 bases are shared with TRBD1. V lost 4 bases, J lost 4 bases, and 6 bases stayed unmatched. The CDR3 spans 14 residues. Germline V gene lookup returns CDR1 LGHDT and CDR2 YNNKEL (reference sequence). CDR3 loop: CASSRVGQLTEAFF. The CDR3 DNA reads as TGTGCCAGCAGCCGAGTGGGACAGCTCACTGAAGCTTTCTTT.

This chain links TRBV6-6 with TRBJ2-3; D may be TRBD2 (7 bases). The CDR3 spans 14 residues. From germline, CDR1 is MNHNY and CDR2 SVGAGI (reference sequence). V shed 5 bases and J shed 6 bases, with 15 bases lying between them. This CDR3 is CASSNRGGADTQYF. DNA of the CDR3: TGTGCCAGCAGTAACAGAGGGGGGGCGGATACGCAGTATTTT.

J is TRBJ1-2 and V is TRBV27, with D perhaps TRBD1 (6 bases). CDR3 length equals 14 residues. Trimming shortened V by 4 bases and J by 4 bases, and 13 bases separated the two germline ends. CDR1 is MNHEY, CDR2 SMNVEV, per germline (reference sequence). The CDR3 reads CASSSGGATYGYTF. As DNA, the CDR3 is TGTGCCAGCAGTTCGGGGGGGGCAACCTATGGCTACACCTTC.

V gene TRBV6-1 combines with J gene TRBJ1-1; 7 bases align to TRBD1. Looked up from germline, CDR1 is MNHNS and CDR2 is SASEGT. The CDR3 is 16 amino acids. Trimming took 3 bases from V and 0 from J; bases not matched to a gene: 7. The CDR3 is CASSDPGGTVNTEAFF. The DNA of the CDR3 is TGTGCCAGCAGTGATCCAGGGGGGACGGTGAACACTGAAGCTTTCTTT.

This clone was detected only once. The rearrangement uses TRBV11-1 and TRBJ2-7, with 7 bases identical to TRBD2. Germline V CDR1 and CDR2: SGHAT, FQDESV (reference sequence). The CDR3 is 13 residues long. With V trimmed by 0 bases and J by 5 bases, 1 base remained unmatched. CDR3 DNA sequence: TGTGCCAGCAGCTTAGCGGGAGGGAACGAGCAGTACTTC. Translated: CASSLAGGNEQYF.